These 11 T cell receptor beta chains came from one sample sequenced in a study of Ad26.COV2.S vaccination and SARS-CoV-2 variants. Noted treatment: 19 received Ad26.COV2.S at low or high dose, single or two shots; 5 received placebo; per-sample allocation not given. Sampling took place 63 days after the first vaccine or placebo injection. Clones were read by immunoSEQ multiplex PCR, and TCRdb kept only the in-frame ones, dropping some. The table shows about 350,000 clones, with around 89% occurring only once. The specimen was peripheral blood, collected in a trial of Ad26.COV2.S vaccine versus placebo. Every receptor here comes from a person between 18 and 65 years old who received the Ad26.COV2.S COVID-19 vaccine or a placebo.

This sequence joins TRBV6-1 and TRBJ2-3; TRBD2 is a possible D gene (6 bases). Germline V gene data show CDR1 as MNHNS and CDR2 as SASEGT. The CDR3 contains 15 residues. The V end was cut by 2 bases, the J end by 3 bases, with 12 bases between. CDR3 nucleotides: TGTGCCAGCAGTGAAAATGGTCTAGCGACAGATACGCAGTATTTT. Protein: CASSENGLATDTQYF.

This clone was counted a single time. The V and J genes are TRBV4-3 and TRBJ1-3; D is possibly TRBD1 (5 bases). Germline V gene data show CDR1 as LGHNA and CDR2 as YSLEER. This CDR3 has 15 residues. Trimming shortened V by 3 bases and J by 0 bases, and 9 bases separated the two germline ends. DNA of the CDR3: TGCGCCAGCAGCCAGGGAAGGGGCTCTGGAAACACCATATATTTT. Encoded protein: CASSQGRGSGNTIYF.

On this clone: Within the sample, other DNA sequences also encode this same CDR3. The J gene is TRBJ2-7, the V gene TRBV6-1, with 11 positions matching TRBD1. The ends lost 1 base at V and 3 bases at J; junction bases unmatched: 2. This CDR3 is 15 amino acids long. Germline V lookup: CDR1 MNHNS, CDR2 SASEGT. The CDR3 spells CASSEGGTGGYEQYF. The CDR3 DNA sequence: TGTGCCAGCAGTGAAGGCGGGACAGGGGGCTACGAGCAGTACTTC.

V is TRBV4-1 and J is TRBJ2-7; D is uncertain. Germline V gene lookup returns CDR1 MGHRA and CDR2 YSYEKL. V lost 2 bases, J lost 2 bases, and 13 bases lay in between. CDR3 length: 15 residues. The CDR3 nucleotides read TGCGCCAGCAGCCAACTCCCGCACGGTACCTACGAGCAGTACTTC. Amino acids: CASSQLPHGTYEQYF.

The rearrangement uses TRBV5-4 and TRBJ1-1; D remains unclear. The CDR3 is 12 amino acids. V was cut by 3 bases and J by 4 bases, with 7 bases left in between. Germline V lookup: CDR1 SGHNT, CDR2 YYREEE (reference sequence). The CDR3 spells CASSSWGTEAFF. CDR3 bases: TGTGCCAGCAGCTCCTGGGGCACTGAAGCTTTCTTT.

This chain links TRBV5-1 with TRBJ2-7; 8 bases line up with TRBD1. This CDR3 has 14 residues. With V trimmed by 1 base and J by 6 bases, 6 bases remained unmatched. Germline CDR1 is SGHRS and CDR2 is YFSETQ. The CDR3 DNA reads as TGCGCCAGCAGCTTGCCCGGGACAGGCGGCGAGCAGTACTTC. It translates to CASSLPGTGGEQYF.

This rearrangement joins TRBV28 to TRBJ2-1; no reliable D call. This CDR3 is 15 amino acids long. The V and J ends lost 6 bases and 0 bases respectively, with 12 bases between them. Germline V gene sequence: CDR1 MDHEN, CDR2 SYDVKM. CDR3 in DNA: TGTGCCAGCAGCTTTGACGGAAGCTCCTACAATGAGCAGTTCTTC. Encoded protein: CASSFDGSSYNEQFF.

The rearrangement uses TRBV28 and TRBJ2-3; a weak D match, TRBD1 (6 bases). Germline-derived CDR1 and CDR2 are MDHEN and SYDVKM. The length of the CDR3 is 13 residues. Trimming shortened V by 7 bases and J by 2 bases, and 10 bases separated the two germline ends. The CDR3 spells CASTRDNTDTQYF. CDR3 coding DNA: TGTGCCAGCACCAGGGACAACACAGATACGCAGTATTTT.

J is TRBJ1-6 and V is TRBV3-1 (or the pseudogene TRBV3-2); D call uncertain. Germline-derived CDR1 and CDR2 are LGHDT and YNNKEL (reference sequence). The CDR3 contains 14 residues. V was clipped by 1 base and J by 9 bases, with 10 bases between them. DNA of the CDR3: TGTGCCAGCAGCCAAGGCGGGGATGGTTCACCCCTCCACTTT. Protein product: CASSQGGDGSPLHF.

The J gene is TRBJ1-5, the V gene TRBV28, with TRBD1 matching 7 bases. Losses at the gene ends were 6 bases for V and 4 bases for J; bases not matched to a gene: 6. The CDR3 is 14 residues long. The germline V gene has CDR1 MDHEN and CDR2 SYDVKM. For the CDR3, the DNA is TGTGCCAGCAGAACAGACAGGGTAAATCAGCCCCAGCATTTT. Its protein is CASRTDRVNQPQHF.

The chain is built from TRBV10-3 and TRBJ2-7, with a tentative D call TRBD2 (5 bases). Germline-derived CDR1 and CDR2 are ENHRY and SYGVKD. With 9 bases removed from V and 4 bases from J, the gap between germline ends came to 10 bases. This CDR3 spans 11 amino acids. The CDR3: CAIRTVYEQYF. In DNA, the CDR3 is TGTGCCATTCGGACTGTTTACGAGCAGTACTTC.